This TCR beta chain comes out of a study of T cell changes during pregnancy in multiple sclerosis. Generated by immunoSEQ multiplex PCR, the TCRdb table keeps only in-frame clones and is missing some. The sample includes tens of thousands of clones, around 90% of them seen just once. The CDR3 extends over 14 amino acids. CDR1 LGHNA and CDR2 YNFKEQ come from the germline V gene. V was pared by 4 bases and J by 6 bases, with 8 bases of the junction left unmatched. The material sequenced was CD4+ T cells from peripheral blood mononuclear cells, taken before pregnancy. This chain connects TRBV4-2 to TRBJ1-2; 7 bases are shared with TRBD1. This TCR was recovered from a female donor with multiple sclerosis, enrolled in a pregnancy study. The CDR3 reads CASSRPGQPHGYTF. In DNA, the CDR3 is TGTGCCAGCAGCCGACCGGGACAGCCTCATGGCTACACCTTC.